Below are 19 T cell receptor beta chains sequenced from a single sample in a study of patients and donors after allogeneic stem cell transplantation. In TCRdb, the RT-PCR reads were re-called with MiXCR into one record per CDR3 protein. The data contain roughly 21,000 distinct CDR3 sequences, 29% of them singletons. Sequencing was carried out using blood, either unsorted or a sorted T cell fraction (not recorded which). The receptor source for this set is a human donor who was either an allogeneic HSCT recipient or a stem cell or donor lymphocyte infusion donor (not recorded which). It is not recorded whose cells these are; they may come from a transplant donor.

The chain employs TRBV9 and TRBJ2-1, with 8 bases aligning to TRBD2. The CDR3 is 15 residues long. Germline CDR1 SGDLS, CDR2 YYNGEE. V shed 0 bases and J 5 bases; nucleotides not matched to a gene: 4. CDR3 sequence (DNA): TGTGCCAGCAGCGTAGTTAGCGGGGTCGACAATGAGCAGTTCTTC. This translates into CASSVVSGVDNEQFF.

This clonotype was picked up one time. The genes are TRBV29-1 and TRBJ2-5, with unresolved D. The CDR3 runs 14 residues. Trimming took off 4 bases at V and 1 base at J, with 13 bases between the two ends. The V gene's germline CDR1 is SQVTM and CDR2 ANQGSEA. The DNA of the CDR3 is TGCAGCGTTGGAGCCAGGCAGACCCAAGAGACCCAGTACTTC. Encoded protein: CSVGARQTQETQYF. The variable domain in full, with the rest retrieved from reference TRBV29-1 and TRBJ2-5, is SAVISQKPSRDICQRGTSLTIQCQVDSQVTMMFWYRQQPGQSLTLIATANQGSEATYESGFVIDKFPISRPNLTFSTLTVSNMSPEDSSIYLCSVGARQTQETQYFGPGTRLLVL.

The rearrangement links TRBV30 to TRBJ1-1; D is unclear. This CDR3 region has 13 residues. Germline V gene data show CDR1 as GTSNPN and CDR2 as SVGIG (reference sequence). This chain's CDR3 is CVLTKGRNTEAFF. CDR3 nucleotides: TGTGTCCTAACCAAGGGCCGAAACACTGAAGCTTTCTTT.

This chain connects TRBV7-9 to TRBJ1-1; TRBD1 aligns across 7 bases. The V segment lost 2 bases and the J segment 12 bases; nucleotides outside the gene matches: 9. CDR1 and CDR2 (germline): SEHNR, FQNEAQ (reference sequence). This CDR3 region has 13 residues. The CDR3 bases are TGTGCCAGCAGCTTACTAACGACAGGGAAAACTTTCTTT. This translates into CASSLLTTGKTFF.

The gene calls are TRBV12-3 or TRBV12-4 and TRBJ1-2; 7 nucleotides match TRBD1. The CDR3 runs 16 residues. The J segment lost 0 bases and the V segment lost 2 bases, leaving 6 bases of the junction unmatched. The CDR3 region is CASSLSRGGPNYGYTF. The CDR3 region has the DNA TGTGCCAGCAGTTTATCCAGGGGGGGCCCTAACTATGGCTACACCTTC.

The genes are TRBV24-1 and TRBJ2-1; a weak D match, TRBD1 (5 bases). This CDR3 is built from 14 residues. The germline V and J ends were trimmed by 1 base and 7 bases, with 10 bases remaining between them. Germline V gene data show CDR1 as KGHDR and CDR2 as SFDVKD. The CDR3 reads CATSDFPGWNEQFF. The CDR3 region has the DNA TGTGCCACCAGTGATTTCCCAGGGTGGAATGAGCAGTTCTTC.

CDR3 in DNA: TGCAGTGCTAGAGCTGGAGGATACTATAATTCACCCCTCCACTTT. Amino acid sequence: CSARAGGYYNSPLHF. J is TRBJ1-6 and V is TRBV20-1; unclear D gene. Germline CDR1 DFQATT, CDR2 SNEGSKA (reference sequence). This CDR3 is built from 15 residues. The V end lost 1 base, the J end lost 3 bases, and 10 bases lay between the germline ends.

This clonotype was recorded at least ten times. This rearrangement joins TRBV5-1 to TRBJ1-1; D is ambiguous. V lost 0 bases and J 1 base, leaving 4 bases between the germline ends. CDR1 SGHRS and CDR2 YFSETQ come from the germline V gene. This CDR3 has 13 residues. The CDR3 spells CASSLAANTEAFF. The CDR3 coding sequence is TGCGCCAGCAGCTTGGCGGCGAACACTGAAGCTTTCTTT.

This clonotype was counted a few times. This chain connects TRBV9 to TRBJ1-2, with 7 nucleotides matching TRBD1. The CDR3 consists of 15 residues. Germline-derived CDR1 and CDR2 are SGDLS and YYNGEE. J gave up 2 bases and V 4 bases, and 8 bases lay outside the gene matches. CDR3 amino acids: CASSTRDSLNYGYTF. The CDR3 DNA sequence: TGTGCCAGCAGCACGCGGGACAGCCTAAACTATGGCTACACCTTC. The whole variable domain, remainder taken from reference TRBV9 and TRBJ1-2, is DSGVTQTPKHLITATGQRVTLRCSPRSGDLSVYWYQQSLDQGLQFLIQYYNGEERAKGNILERFSAQQFPDLHSELNLSSLELGDSALYFCASSTRDSLNYGYTFGSGTRLTVV.

The sample holds many counts of this clonotype. V and J are TRBV5-1 and TRBJ2-3, with D possibly matching TRBD2 (5 bases). Trimming removed 2 bases at V and 1 base at J, with 11 bases between. Germline V gives CDR1 SGHRS, CDR2 YFSETQ. The CDR3 covers 15 residues. CDR3 sequence: CASSFSGWGTDTQYF. The CDR3, as DNA: TGCGCCAGCAGCTTCTCGGGGTGGGGCACAGATACGCAGTATTTT.

This clonotype counts as medium-sized. The chain joins TRBV20-1 to TRBJ1-2, with 7 bases identical to TRBD1. Germline CDR1 is DFQATT and CDR2 is SNEGSKA (reference sequence). The CDR3 spans 12 residues. The J segment lost 5 bases and the V segment lost 5 bases, leaving 5 bases of the junction unmatched. This CDR3 is CSAEGQTYGYTF. As DNA, the CDR3 is TGCAGTGCTGAGGGACAGACTTATGGCTACACCTTC.

This clonotype turned up a few times. V is TRBV19 and J is TRBJ1-1; a possible D gene is TRBD1 (5 bases). Between the trimmed V and J ends, which lost 7 bases and 4 bases, there was a span of 7 bases. The CDR3 has 11 residues. The germline V gene encodes CDR1 LNHDA and CDR2 SQIVND (reference sequence). The CDR3 bases are TGTGCCAGTACAGGGTCCACTGAAGCTTTCTTT. It specifies CASTGSTEAFF.

This clonotype was seen only once. The V gene is TRBV6-6, the J gene TRBJ1-6, with 7 bases fitting TRBD1. Losses at the gene ends were 2 bases for V and 3 bases for J; bases not matched to a gene: 4. CDR3 size: 16 residues. Germline CDR1 MNHNY, CDR2 SVGAGI (reference sequence). CDR3 nucleotides: TGTGCCAGCAGTTACCGGAGGGGGCTCTATAATTCACCCCTCCACTTT. Translated: CASSYRRGLYNSPLHF.

This clonotype occurred many times. This chain joins TRBV6-5 and TRBJ2-1; 11 bases are shared with TRBD1. Germline CDR1 reads MNHEY; CDR2 reads SVGAGI. The CDR3 runs to 14 residues. With 10 bases clipped from V and 4 bases from J, the junction kept 6 bases outside the gene matches. The CDR3 reads CATRGTGGYNEQFF. In DNA form, the CDR3 reads TGTGCCACCCGGGGGACAGGGGGATACAATGAGCAGTTCTTC.

This clonotype was counted between two and nine times. This chain connects TRBV5-1 to TRBJ1-2, with a possible D match to TRBD1 (5 bases). V gave up 2 bases and J gave up 2 bases, with 16 bases separating them. Germline V gives CDR1 SGHRS, CDR2 YFSETQ. CDR3 length: 16 amino acids. The CDR3 here is CASSFFRDGANYGYTF. The DNA for the CDR3 is TGCGCCAGCAGCTTTTTTCGTGATGGGGCCAACTATGGCTACACCTTC.

The rearrangement links TRBV9 to TRBJ1-4; TRBD1 matches 9 bases. This CDR3 has 15 amino acids. With 4 bases clipped from V and 7 bases from J, the junction kept 8 bases outside the gene matches. Germline CDR1 is SGDLS and CDR2 is YYNGEE. This chain's CDR3 is CASSLRQGVGEKLFF. As DNA, the CDR3 is TGTGCCAGCAGCCTACGACAGGGGGTTGGTGAAAAACTGTTTTTT.

This clonotype appeared a few times. The chain combines TRBV10-3 with TRBJ1-1; the match to TRBD1 covers 8 bases. The CDR3 sequence is 12 residues long. The J segment lost 4 bases and the V segment lost 7 bases, leaving 2 bases of the junction unmatched. Germline CDR1 ENHRY, CDR2 SYGVKD. The CDR3 loop is CAITTGGTEAFF. The DNA of the CDR3 is TGTGCCATCACTACAGGGGGCACTGAAGCTTTCTTT.

This clonotype was counted a few times. The J gene is TRBJ1-2, the V gene TRBV6-1; D uncertain. Germline CDR1 and CDR2: MNHNS and SASEGT. V shed 2 bases and J shed 2 bases, with 9 bases lying between them. The CDR3 runs 14 residues. DNA for the CDR3: TGTGCCAGCAGTGAACTCCCAGGCAACTATGGCTACACCTTC. Translation: CASSELPGNYGYTF.

V gene TRBV3-1 combines with J gene TRBJ2-7; D unresolved. V was pared by 0 bases and J by 5 bases, with 5 bases between. Germline-derived CDR1 and CDR2 are LGHDT and YNNKEL (reference sequence). This CDR3 region has 12 residues. CDR3 loop: CASSQDPNEQYF. Here the CDR3 DNA reads TGTGCCAGCAGCCAAGACCCTAACGAGCAGTACTTC.